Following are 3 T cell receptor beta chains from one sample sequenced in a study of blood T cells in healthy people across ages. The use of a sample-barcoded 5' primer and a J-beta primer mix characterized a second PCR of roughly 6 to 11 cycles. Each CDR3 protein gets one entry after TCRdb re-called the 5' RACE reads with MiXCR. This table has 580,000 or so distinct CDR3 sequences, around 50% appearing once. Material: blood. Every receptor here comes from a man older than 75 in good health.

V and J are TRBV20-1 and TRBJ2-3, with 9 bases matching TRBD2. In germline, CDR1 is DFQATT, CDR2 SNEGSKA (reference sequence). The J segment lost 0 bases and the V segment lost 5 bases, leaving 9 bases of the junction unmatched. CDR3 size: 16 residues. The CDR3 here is CSARPGTSISTDTQYF. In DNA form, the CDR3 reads TGCAGTGCTCGGCCTGGGACTAGCATAAGCACAGATACGCAGTATTTT.

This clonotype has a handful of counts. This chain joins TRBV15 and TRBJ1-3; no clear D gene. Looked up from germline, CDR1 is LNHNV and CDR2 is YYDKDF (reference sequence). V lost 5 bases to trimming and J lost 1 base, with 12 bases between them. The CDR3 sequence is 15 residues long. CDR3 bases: TGTGCCACCAGCTCCCGGCGAGGTTCTGGAAACACCATATATTTT. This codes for CATSSRRGSGNTIYF.

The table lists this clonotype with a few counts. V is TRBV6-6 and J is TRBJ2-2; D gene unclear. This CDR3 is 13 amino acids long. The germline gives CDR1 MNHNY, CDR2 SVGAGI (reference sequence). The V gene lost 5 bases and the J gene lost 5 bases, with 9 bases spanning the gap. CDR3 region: CASSPRTTGELFF. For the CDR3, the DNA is TGTGCCAGCAGTCCAAGGACGACCGGGGAGCTGTTTTTT.